Below are 29 T cell receptor beta chains sequenced from a single sample in a study of blood T cell repertoires in COVID-19. Clones were read by immunoSEQ multiplex PCR, and TCRdb kept only the in-frame ones, dropping some. The table records roughly 150,000 clones, about 82% of them present only once. The sample comprised peripheral blood. The receptors originated from a woman aged 80 or older with COVID-19, enrolled during active disease.

The J gene is TRBJ2-7, the V gene TRBV1; the table calls TRBD1, which could not be checked here. TRBV1 is a pseudogene locus. The CDR3 has 16 residues. CDR3 coding DNA: TGCACCAGCAGCCAACCCACCGACAGGGGAAGGAACCAGCAGTACTTC. Translating it yields CTSSQPTDRGRNQQYF.

The gene calls are TRBV3-1 (or the pseudogene TRBV3-2) and TRBJ1-1; D is unclear. This CDR3 has 12 amino acids. CDR1 is LGHDT, CDR2 YNNKEL, per germline (reference sequence). Trimming removed 6 bases from V and 4 bases from J, with 9 bases in between. CDR3 DNA: TGTGCCAGCAGTTTCCCGGGCACTGAAGCTTTCTTT. It is translated as CASSFPGTEAFF.

In its sample, this clone was seen a few times. The chain joins TRBV3-1 (or the pseudogene TRBV3-2) to TRBJ2-5, with D perhaps matching TRBD2 (6 bases). The CDR3 sequence is 16 residues long. V gave up 4 bases and J gave up 5 bases, with 20 bases separating them. Germline CDR1 LGHDT, CDR2 YNNKEL (reference sequence). CDR3 nucleotide sequence: TGTGCCAGCAGCCTGGCCCGGGGGTCGGTTCGGGAGACCCAGTACTTC. Residues: CASSLARGSVRETQYF.

CDR3 sequence reads: CASSWHRVERNEQFF. CDR3 in DNA: TGTGCCAGCAGCTGGCACAGAGTCGAGCGGAATGAGCAGTTCTTC. V gene TRBV7-8 combines with J gene TRBJ2-1, with a weak D call TRBD2 (5 bases). CDR3 length equals 15 residues. V dropped 4 bases and J dropped 7 bases, with 17 bases sitting between them. Germline V lookup: CDR1 SGHVS, CDR2 FQNEAQ.

V usage is TRBV6-6 and J usage is TRBJ2-1; 10 bases agree with TRBD1. Trimming at V came to 2 bases and at J to 5 bases, leaving 0 bases not matched to a gene. In germline, CDR1 is MNHNY, CDR2 SVGAGI (reference sequence). There are 14 residues in the CDR3. CDR3 in DNA: TGTGCCAGCAGTTACGGGACAGGGGACAATGAGCAGTTCTTC. This encodes CASSYGTGDNEQFF.

The chain joins TRBV19 to TRBJ1-1; tentatively, D is TRBD1 (6 bases). This CDR3 comprises 13 residues. Between the trimmed V and J ends, which lost 5 bases and 4 bases, there was a span of 11 bases. Germline loops: CDR1 LNHDA, CDR2 SQIVND (reference sequence). This CDR3 reads CASSEDSGTEAFF. The CDR3 DNA reads as TGTGCCAGTAGTGAGGACAGCGGCACTGAAGCTTTCTTT.

This clone has just one count. The rearrangement links TRBV5-1 to TRBJ2-4; D call uncertain. Trimming pared 4 bases from V and 3 bases from J, leaving 11 bases between. The CDR3 is made up of 14 amino acids. Germline CDR1 reads SGHRS; CDR2 reads YFSETQ. CDR3 residues: CASSETVNKNIQYF. The CDR3 nucleotides read TGCGCCAGCAGCGAGACTGTGAACAAAAACATTCAGTACTTC.

The CDR3 region is CASSTNRAGELFF. The CDR3 DNA reads TGTGCCAGCAGCACTAACAGGGCCGGGGAGCTGTTTTTT. The chain couples TRBV12-3 or TRBV12-4 to TRBJ2-2, with D possibly being TRBD1 (6 bases). V lost 6 bases to trimming and J lost 6 bases, with 11 bases between them. The CDR3 has 13 amino acids.

J is TRBJ2-3 and V is TRBV19, with 11 bases aligning to TRBD2. V dropped 3 bases and J dropped 6; count of bases not matched to a gene: 8. Germline lookup yields CDR1 LNHDA and CDR2 SQIVND (reference sequence). CDR3 length: 16 amino acids. CDR3 DNA: TGTGCCAGTAGTATCGGAACTAGCGGGAGATTGGATACGCAGTATTTT. This gives the protein CASSIGTSGRLDTQYF.

The chain is built from TRBV7-3 and TRBJ2-6; the match to TRBD1 covers 9 bases. The ends lost 5 bases at V and 16 bases at J; junction bases unmatched: 6. CDR3 length: 12 residues. CDR1 SGHTA and CDR2 FQGTGA come from the germline V gene. Written as DNA, the CDR3 is TGTGCCAGCAGCCCGGGGACAGGGAGACTGACTTTC. Its protein product is CASSPGTGRLTF.

The chain carries TRBV5-4 and TRBJ2-1; 9 bases fit TRBD2. In germline, CDR1 is SGHNT, CDR2 YYREEE (reference sequence). CDR3 length: 15 residues. V shed 4 bases, J shed 4 bases, and the junction held 6 bases outside the gene matches. Written as DNA, the CDR3 is TGTGCCAGCAGCCCCCGACTAGCGGAGTACAATGAGCAGTTCTTC. Translation: CASSPRLAEYNEQFF.

The chain links TRBV2 to TRBJ2-1, with a tentative D call TRBD2 (6 bases). CDR3 length: 12 residues. Germline V gene lookup returns CDR1 SNHLY and CDR2 FYNNEI. The V gene lost 11 bases and the J gene lost 4 bases, with 12 bases spanning the gap. The CDR3 nucleotides are TGTGCCGGAGGGGCGGGTTACAATGAGCAGTTCTTC. It yields the protein CAGGAGYNEQFF. Full variable domain (rest looked up from reference TRBV2 and TRBJ2-1): EPEVTQTPSHQVTQMGQEVILRCVPISNHLYFYWYRQILGQKVEFLVSFYNNEISEKSEIFDDQFSVERPDGSNFTLKIRSTKLEDSAMYFCAGGAGYNEQFFGPGTRLTVL.

V usage is TRBV6-5 and J usage is TRBJ1-4, with a weak D call TRBD1 (5 bases). In germline, CDR1 is MNHEY, CDR2 SVGAGI. Between the trimmed V and J ends, which lost 5 bases and 2 bases, there was a span of 12 bases. This CDR3 is 15 amino acids long. The CDR3 DNA is TGTGCCAGCAGTAACTTTGCAGGGACTAATGAAAAACTGTTTTTT. This gives the protein CASSNFAGTNEKLFF.

The chain carries TRBV9 and TRBJ2-5, with 11 bases lining up with TRBD2. The CDR3 sequence is 15 residues long. Germline V CDR1 and CDR2: SGDLS, YYNGEE. V lost 4 bases, J lost 5 bases, and 7 bases stayed unmatched. The CDR3 bases are TGTGCCAGCAGCCGGACTAGCGGGTGGTCGGAGACCCAGTACTTC. This codes for CASSRTSGWSETQYF. Full variable domain (outside the CDR3, taken from reference TRBV9 and TRBJ2-5): DSGVTQTPKHLITATGQRVTLRCSPRSGDLSVYWYQQSLDQGLQFLIQYYNGEERAKGNILERFSAQQFPDLHSELNLSSLELGDSALYFCASSRTSGWSETQYFGPGTRLLVL.

J is TRBJ1-4 and V is TRBV18; D is ambiguous. The CDR3 runs to 16 residues. V lost 1 base and J 6 bases, leaving 15 bases between the germline ends. The germline CDR1 and CDR2 sequences are KGHSH and LQKENI. The CDR3 spells CASSPLIPGSDEKLFF. The CDR3 DNA reads TGTGCCAGCTCACCACTTATTCCGGGATCGGATGAAAAACTGTTTTTT.

The genes are TRBV20-1 and TRBJ1-5, with 7 bases identical to TRBD1. CDR3 length equals 15 residues. The junction had 12 bases not matched to a gene; V was cut back by 3 bases and J by 7 bases. CDR1 is DFQATT, CDR2 SNEGSKA, per germline (reference sequence). CDR3 amino acids: CSASNWGRTGQPQHF. In nucleotides, the CDR3 is TGCAGTGCTAGTAATTGGGGCAGGACAGGCCAGCCCCAGCATTTT.

The rearrangement uses TRBV5-1 and TRBJ2-7; the D gene is possibly TRBD1 (6 bases). The germline CDR1 and CDR2 sequences are SGHRS and YFSETQ. The CDR3 loop spans 14 amino acids. V gave up 5 bases and J gave up 2 bases, with 14 bases separating them. CDR3 nucleotide sequence: TGCGCCAGCAGTTGGGACAACATCCCCTACGAGCAGTACTTC. Translation: CASSWDNIPYEQYF.

This chain uses TRBV29-1 with TRBJ2-1; D may be TRBD1 (5 bases). Trimming cost V 7 bases and J 0 bases, with 13 bases left between them. Germline assignment: CDR1 SQVTM and CDR2 ANQGSEA. The CDR3 consists of 14 residues. CDR3: CSAQGGSSYNEQFF. Here the CDR3 DNA reads TGCAGCGCCCAGGGTGGTAGCTCCTACAATGAGCAGTTCTTC.

The chain combines TRBV28 with TRBJ1-1; unclear D gene. Germline-derived CDR1 and CDR2 are MDHEN and SYDVKM. Trimming shortened V by 3 bases and J by 4 bases, and 12 bases separated the two germline ends. The CDR3 has 14 residues. CDR3 nucleotide sequence: TGTGCCAGCAGTTTCCCAGCCCGGGGCACTGAAGCTTTCTTT. Protein sequence: CASSFPARGTEAFF. Full variable domain (rest looked up from reference TRBV28 and TRBJ1-1): DVKVTQSSRYLVKRTGEKVFLECVQDMDHENMFWYRQDPGLGLRLIYFSYDVKMKEKGDIPEGYSVSREKKERFSLILESASTNQTSMYLCASSFPARGTEAFFGQGTRLTVV.

The chain recombines TRBV2 with TRBJ2-1, with TRBD2 matching over 7 bases. Germline assignment: CDR1 SNHLY and CDR2 FYNNEI. Trimming took 10 bases from V and 6 from J; bases not matched to a gene: 15. CDR3 length equals 15 residues. The CDR3 sequence is CATTGGPLTANEQFF. The CDR3 nucleotides are TGTGCCACCACGGGAGGCCCTCTTACGGCCAATGAGCAGTTCTTC.

The chain has TRBV12-3 or TRBV12-4 and TRBJ2-5, with 7 bases matching TRBD1. This CDR3 comprises 13 residues. Trimming at V came to 5 bases and at J to 5 bases, leaving 5 bases not matched to a gene. The CDR3 reads CASSRDSTETQYF. The CDR3 DNA follows: TGTGCCAGCAGTCGGGACAGTACCGAGACCCAGTACTTC.

CDR3 coding DNA: TGCGCCAGCAGCAATGGCGGGGGGTCTGAAGCTTTCTTT. Its translation: CASSNGGGSEAFF. This sequence joins TRBV5-1 and TRBJ1-1, with D possibly matching TRBD1 (5 bases). Trimming shortened V by 4 bases and J by 6 bases, and 13 bases separated the two germline ends. The CDR3 is made up of 13 amino acids. The germline V gene encodes CDR1 SGHRS and CDR2 YFSETQ.

This sequence joins TRBV6-5 and TRBJ1-2; the D gene is possibly TRBD1 (5 bases). The CDR3 runs to 12 residues. Trimming stripped 5 bases from V and 8 bases from J, with 12 bases between. The germline CDR1 and CDR2 sequences are MNHEY and SVGAGI. The CDR3 DNA reads TGTGCCAGCAGTCAATCAGGGTTCGGCTACACCTTC. It is translated as CASSQSGFGYTF.

The rearrangement links TRBV6-6 to TRBJ1-2; D ambiguous. V was cut by 5 bases and J by 6 bases, with 16 bases left in between. The CDR3 length is 14 residues. CDR1 is MNHNY and CDR2 is SVGAGI in the germline V gene (reference sequence). The CDR3 protein is CASSRSSVRNGYTF. The CDR3 nucleotides read TGTGCCAGCAGTCGATCCAGCGTTAGGAATGGCTACACCTTC.

The rearrangement joins TRBV28 to TRBJ1-2; TRBD1 matches at 7 bases. Germline V gene data show CDR1 as MDHEN and CDR2 as SYDVKM. There are 13 residues in the CDR3. The junction had 5 bases not matched to a gene; V was cut back by 8 bases and J by 2 bases. CDR3 protein: CASVDRINYGYTF. The CDR3 nucleotides are TGTGCCAGCGTGGACAGGATCAACTATGGCTACACCTTC.

The chain is built from TRBV2 and TRBJ1-2; 8 bases agree with TRBD1. CDR1 and CDR2 (germline): SNHLY, FYNNEI. The length of the CDR3 is 14 residues. The ends lost 3 bases at V and 7 bases at J; junction bases unmatched: 7. The CDR3 region is CASSDQGAVGGYTF. The CDR3, as DNA: TGTGCCAGCAGTGACCAGGGGGCTGTAGGTGGCTACACCTTC.

V and J are TRBV15 and TRBJ1-1; TRBD1 agrees at 8 bases. There are 14 residues in the CDR3. Germline values: CDR1 LNHNV, CDR2 YYDKDF (reference sequence). Losses at the gene ends were 0 bases for V and 7 bases for J; bases not matched to a gene: 4. The CDR3 DNA is TGTGCCACCAGCAGAGACCAGGGGGCCTTTGAAGCTTTCTTT. Encoded protein: CATSRDQGAFEAFF.

The chain has TRBV28 and TRBJ1-2; D unclear. The CDR3 has 11 residues. V lost 5 bases to trimming and J lost 3 bases, with 4 bases between them. Germline CDR1 is MDHEN and CDR2 is SYDVKM. The CDR3 is CASSRDYGYTF. CDR3 DNA: TGTGCCAGCAGTCGGGACTATGGCTACACCTTC.

This clone has just one count. The rearrangement links TRBV11-2 to TRBJ1-1; D is unclear. CDR3 length: 18 amino acids. V lost 0 bases to trimming and J lost 0 bases, with 17 bases between them. Per germline, CDR1 SGHAT and CDR2 FQNNGV. CDR3 DNA sequence: TGTGCCAGCAGCTTAGATCCCACACCGCGGGCCCTGAACACTGAAGCTTTCTTT. Translated: CASSLDPTPRALNTEAFF. The full variable domain, rest sourced from reference TRBV11-2 and TRBJ1-1, is EAGVAQSPRYKIIEKRQSVAFWCNPISGHATLYWYQQILGQGPKLLIQFQNNGVVDDSQLPKDRFSAERLKGVDSTLKIQPAKLEDSAVYLCASSLDPTPRALNTEAFFGQGTRLTVV.